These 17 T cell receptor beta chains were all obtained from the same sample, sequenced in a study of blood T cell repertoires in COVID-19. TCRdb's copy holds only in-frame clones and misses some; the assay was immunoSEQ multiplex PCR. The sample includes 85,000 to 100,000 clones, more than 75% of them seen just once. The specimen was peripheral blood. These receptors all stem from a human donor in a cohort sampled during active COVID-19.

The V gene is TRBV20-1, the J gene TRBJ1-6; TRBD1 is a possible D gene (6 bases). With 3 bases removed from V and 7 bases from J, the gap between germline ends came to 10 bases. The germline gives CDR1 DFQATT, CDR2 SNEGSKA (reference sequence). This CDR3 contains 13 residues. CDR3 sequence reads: CSASARGNSPLHF. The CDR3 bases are TGCAGTGCTAGTGCCAGGGGCAATTCACCCCTCCACTTT.

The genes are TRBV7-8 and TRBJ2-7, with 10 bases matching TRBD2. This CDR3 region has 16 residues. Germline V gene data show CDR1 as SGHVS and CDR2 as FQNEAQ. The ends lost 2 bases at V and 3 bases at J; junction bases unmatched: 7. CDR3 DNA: TGTGCCAGCAGCTTACTAATAGCGGGAGGCCACTACGAGCAGTACTTC. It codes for CASSLLIAGGHYEQYF.

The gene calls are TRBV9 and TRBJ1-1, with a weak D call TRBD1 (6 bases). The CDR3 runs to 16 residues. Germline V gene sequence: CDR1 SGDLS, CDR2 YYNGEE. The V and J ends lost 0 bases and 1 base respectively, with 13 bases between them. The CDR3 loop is CASSVGSPRGNTEAFF. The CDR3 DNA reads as TGTGCCAGCAGCGTAGGCTCCCCCAGGGGGAACACTGAAGCTTTCTTT.

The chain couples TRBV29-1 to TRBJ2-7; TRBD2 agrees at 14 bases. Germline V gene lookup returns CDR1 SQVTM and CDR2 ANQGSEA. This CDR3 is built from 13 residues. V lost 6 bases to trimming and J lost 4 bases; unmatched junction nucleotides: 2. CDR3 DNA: TGCAGCGTGGGGACTAGCGGGAGTTACGAGCAGTACTTC. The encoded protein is CSVGTSGSYEQYF.

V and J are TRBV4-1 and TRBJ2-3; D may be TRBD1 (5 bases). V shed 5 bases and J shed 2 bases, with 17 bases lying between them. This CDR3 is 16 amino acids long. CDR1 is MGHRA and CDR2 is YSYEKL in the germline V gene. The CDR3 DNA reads TGCGCCAGCAGCACACCCCCCAGGGCCTACACAGATACGCAGTATTTT. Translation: CASSTPPRAYTDTQYF.

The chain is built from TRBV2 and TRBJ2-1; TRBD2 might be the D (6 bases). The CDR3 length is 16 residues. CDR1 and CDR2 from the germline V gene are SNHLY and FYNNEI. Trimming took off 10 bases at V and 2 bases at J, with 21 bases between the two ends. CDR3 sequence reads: CATGGAGRITYNEQFF. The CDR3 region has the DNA TGTGCCACCGGTGGGGCCGGGAGAATAACCTACAATGAGCAGTTCTTC.

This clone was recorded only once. The CDR3 DNA is TGTGCCAGCGGACAGGGAGCAGAAAACGAGCAGTACTTC. It yields the protein CASGQGAENEQYF. V usage is TRBV6-6 and J usage is TRBJ2-7; TRBD1 agrees at 8 bases. There are 13 residues in the CDR3. Germline CDR1 and CDR2: MNHNY and SVGAGI (reference sequence). V was clipped by 8 bases and J by 5 bases; unmatched bases: 8.

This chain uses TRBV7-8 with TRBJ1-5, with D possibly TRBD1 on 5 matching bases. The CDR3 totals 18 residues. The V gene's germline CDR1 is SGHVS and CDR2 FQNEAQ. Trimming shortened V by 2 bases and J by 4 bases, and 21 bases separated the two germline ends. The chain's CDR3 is CASSLWRSSGGKNQPQHF. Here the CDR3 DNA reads TGTGCCAGCAGCTTATGGAGGAGCTCCGGGGGTAAGAATCAGCCCCAGCATTTT.

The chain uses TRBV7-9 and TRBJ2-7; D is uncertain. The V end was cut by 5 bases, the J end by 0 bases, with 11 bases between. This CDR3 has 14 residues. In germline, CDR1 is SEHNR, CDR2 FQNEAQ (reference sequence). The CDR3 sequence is CASSPSGNSYEQYF. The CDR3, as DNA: TGTGCCAGCAGCCCCTCAGGAAACTCCTACGAGCAGTACTTC.

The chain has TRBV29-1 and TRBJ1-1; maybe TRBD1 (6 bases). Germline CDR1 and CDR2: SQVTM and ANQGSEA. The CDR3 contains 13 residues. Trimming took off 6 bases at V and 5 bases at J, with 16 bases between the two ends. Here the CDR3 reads CSVGRGGGTEAFF. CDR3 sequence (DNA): TGCAGCGTCGGCCGAGGGGGGGGGACTGAAGCTTTCTTT. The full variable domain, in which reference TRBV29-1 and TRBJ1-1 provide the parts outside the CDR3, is SAVISQKPSRDICQRGTSLTIQCQVDSQVTMMFWYRQQPGQSLTLIATANQGSEATYESGFVIDKFPISRPNLTFSTLTVSNMSPEDSSIYLCSVGRGGGTEAFFGQGTRLTVV.

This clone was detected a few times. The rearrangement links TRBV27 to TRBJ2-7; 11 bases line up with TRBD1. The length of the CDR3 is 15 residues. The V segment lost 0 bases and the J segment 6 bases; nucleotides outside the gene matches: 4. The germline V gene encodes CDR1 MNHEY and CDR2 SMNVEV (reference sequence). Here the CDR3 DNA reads TGTGCCAGCAGTTTATCCCTGGACAGGGGGCTCGAGCAGTACTTC. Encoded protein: CASSLSLDRGLEQYF.

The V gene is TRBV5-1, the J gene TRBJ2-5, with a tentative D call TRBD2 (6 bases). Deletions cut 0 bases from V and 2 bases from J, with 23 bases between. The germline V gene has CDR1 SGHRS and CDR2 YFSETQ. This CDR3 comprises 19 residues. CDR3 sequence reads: CASSLGFGWASEQQETQYF. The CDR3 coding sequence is TGCGCCAGCAGCTTGGGTTTCGGGTGGGCTAGCGAACAGCAAGAGACCCAGTACTTC.

CDR3 DNA sequence: TGCGCCAGCAGCCCTACTGCAGCGGCCTACGAGCAGTACTTC. It translates to CASSPTAAAYEQYF. The rearrangement links TRBV5-1 to TRBJ2-7, with D possibly matching TRBD2 (5 bases). The CDR3 sequence is 14 residues long. The V gene lost 4 bases and the J gene lost 2 bases, with 13 bases spanning the gap. Looked up from germline, CDR1 is SGHRS and CDR2 is YFSETQ.

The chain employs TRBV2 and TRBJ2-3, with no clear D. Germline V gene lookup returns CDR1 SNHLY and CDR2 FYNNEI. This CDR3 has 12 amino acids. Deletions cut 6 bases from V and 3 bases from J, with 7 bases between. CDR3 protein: CASRPQTDTQYF. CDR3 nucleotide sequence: TGTGCCAGCAGACCTCAGACAGATACGCAGTATTTT.

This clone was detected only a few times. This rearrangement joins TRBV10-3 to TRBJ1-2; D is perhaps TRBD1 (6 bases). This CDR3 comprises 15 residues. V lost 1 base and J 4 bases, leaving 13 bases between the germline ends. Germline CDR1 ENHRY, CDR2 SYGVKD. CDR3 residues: CAISEWTDTSYGYTF. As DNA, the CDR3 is TGTGCCATCAGTGAGTGGACAGACACCTCCTATGGCTACACCTTC.

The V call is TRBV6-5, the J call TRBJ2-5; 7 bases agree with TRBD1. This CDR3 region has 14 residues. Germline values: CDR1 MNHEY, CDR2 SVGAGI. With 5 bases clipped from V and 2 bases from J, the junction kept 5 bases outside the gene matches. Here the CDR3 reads CASSNRGYQETQYF. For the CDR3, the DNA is TGTGCCAGCAGTAACAGGGGCTATCAAGAGACCCAGTACTTC.

CDR3 in amino acids: CAWSGGSGSYYEQFF. In DNA, the CDR3 is TGTGCCTGGAGTGGGGGTAGTGGGAGTTATTATGAGCAGTTCTTC. The rearrangement joins TRBV30 to TRBJ2-1; D possibly corresponds to TRBD2 (5 bases). With 1 base removed from V and 8 bases from J, the gap between germline ends came to 18 bases. CDR1 and CDR2 (germline): GTSNPN, SVGIG (reference sequence). CDR3 length: 15 amino acids.